This T cell receptor (beta chain) was found in a study of T cell changes during pregnancy in multiple sclerosis. The protocol was immunoSEQ multiplex PCR, while the TCRdb copy is restricted to in-frame clones and leaves out a portion. The repertoire holds 65,000 to 95,000 clones, with around 93% as singletons. There are 17 residues in the CDR3. Trimming cost V 1 base and J 9 bases, with 19 bases left between them. Germline lookup yields CDR1 SGHTA and CDR2 FQGNSA. The chain uses TRBV7-2 and TRBJ1-6, with a possible D match to TRBD1 (5 bases). Sequenced material: peripheral blood, taken after pregnancy. The clonotype originates from a female donor in good health, enrolled as a control in a pregnancy study. The CDR3 DNA reads as TGTGCCAGCAGCTTAGTCCGGGACTCCGCCCGTTCTTCACCCCTCCACTTT. Translating it yields CASSLVRDSARSSPLHF.